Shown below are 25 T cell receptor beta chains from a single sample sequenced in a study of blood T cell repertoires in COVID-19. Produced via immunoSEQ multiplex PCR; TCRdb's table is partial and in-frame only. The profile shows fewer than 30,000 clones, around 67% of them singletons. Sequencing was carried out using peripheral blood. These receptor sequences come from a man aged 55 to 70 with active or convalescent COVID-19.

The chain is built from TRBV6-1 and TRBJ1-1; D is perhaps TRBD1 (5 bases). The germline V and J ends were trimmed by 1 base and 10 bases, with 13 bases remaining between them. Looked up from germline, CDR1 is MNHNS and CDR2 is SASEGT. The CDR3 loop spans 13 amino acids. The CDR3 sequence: CASSEEWLGAAFF. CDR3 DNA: TGTGCCAGCAGTGAAGAATGGTTAGGGGCAGCTTTCTTT.

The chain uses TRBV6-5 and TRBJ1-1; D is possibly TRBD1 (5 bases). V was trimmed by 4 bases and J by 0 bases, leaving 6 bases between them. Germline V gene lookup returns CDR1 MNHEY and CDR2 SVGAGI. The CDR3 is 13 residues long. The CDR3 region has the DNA TGTGCCAGCAGTTTCAGGGTGAACACTGAAGCTTTCTTT. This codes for CASSFRVNTEAFF.

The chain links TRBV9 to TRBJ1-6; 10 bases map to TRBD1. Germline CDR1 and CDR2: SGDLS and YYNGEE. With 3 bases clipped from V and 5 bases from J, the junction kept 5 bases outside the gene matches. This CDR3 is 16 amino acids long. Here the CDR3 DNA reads TGTGCCAGCAGCGCCCGACAGGGGGCGGATAATTCACCCCTCCACTTT. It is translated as CASSARQGADNSPLHF.

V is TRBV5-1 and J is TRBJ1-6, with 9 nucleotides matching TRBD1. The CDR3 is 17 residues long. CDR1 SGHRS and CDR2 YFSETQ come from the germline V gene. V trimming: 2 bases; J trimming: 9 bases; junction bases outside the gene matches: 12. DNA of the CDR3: TGCGCCAGCAGCTTCTTCACAGGGGGCGAGATTAGTTCACCCCTCCACTTT. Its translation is CASSFFTGGEISSPLHF. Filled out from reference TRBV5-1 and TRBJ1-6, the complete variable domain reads KAGVTQTPRYLIKTRGQQVTLSCSPISGHRSVSWYQQTPGQGLQFLFEYFSETQRNKGNFPGRFSGRQFSNSRSEMNVSTLELGDSALYLCASSFFTGGEISSPLHFGNGTRLTVT.

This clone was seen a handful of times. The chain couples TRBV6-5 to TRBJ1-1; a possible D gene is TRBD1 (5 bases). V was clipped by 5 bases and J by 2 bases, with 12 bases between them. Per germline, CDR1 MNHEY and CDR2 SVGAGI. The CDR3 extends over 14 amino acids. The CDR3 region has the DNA TGTGCCAGCAGTACACGGACAAAAAACACTGAAGCTTTCTTT. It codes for CASSTRTKNTEAFF.

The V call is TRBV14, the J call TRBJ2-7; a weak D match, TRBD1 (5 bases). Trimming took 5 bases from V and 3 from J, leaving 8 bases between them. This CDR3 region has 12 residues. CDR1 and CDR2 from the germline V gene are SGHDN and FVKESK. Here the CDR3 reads CASSAGNYEQYF. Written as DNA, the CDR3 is TGTGCCAGCAGCGCAGGGAACTACGAGCAGTACTTC.

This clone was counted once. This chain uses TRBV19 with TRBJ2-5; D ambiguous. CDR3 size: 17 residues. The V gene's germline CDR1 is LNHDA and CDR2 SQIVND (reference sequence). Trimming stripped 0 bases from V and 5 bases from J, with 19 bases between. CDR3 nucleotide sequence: TGTGCCAGTAGTATAGATCTGACCTCCGGCGGTGTGGAGACCCAGTACTTC. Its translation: CASSIDLTSGGVETQYF.

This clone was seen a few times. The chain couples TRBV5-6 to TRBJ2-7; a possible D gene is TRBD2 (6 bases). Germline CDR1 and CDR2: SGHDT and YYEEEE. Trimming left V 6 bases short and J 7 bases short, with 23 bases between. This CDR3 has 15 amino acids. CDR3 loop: CASTIPGAPLGEQYF. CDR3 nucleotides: TGTGCCAGCACCATCCCGGGAGCCCCCTTGGGGGAGCAGTACTTC.

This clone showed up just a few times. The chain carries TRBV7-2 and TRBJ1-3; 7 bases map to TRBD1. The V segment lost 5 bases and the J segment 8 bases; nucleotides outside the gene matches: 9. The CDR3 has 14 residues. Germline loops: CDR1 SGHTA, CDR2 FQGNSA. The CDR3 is CASSPRTGRDTIYF. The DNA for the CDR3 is TGTGCCAGCAGCCCCCGGACAGGCAGGGACACCATATATTTT.

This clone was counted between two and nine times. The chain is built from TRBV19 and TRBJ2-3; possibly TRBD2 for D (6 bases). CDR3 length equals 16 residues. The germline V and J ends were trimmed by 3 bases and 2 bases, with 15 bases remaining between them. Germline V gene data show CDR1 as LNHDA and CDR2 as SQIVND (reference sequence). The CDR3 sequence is CASSIFGRTITDTQYF. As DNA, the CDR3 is TGTGCCAGTAGTATTTTCGGGAGAACTATCACAGATACGCAGTATTTT.

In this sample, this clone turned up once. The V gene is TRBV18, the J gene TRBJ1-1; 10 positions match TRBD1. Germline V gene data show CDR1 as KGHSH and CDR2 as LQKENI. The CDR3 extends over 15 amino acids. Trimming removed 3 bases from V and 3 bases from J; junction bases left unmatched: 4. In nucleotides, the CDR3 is TGTGCCAGCTCACCTCCGGGACAGGGGTACACTGAAGCTTTCTTT. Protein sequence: CASSPPGQGYTEAFF.

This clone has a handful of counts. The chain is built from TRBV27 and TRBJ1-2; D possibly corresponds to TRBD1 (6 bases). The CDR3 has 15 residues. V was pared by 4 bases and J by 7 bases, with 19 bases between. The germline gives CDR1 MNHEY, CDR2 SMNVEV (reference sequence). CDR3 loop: CASSSPQGWIGGYTF. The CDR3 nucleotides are TGTGCCAGCAGTTCACCACAGGGTTGGATTGGTGGCTACACCTTC.

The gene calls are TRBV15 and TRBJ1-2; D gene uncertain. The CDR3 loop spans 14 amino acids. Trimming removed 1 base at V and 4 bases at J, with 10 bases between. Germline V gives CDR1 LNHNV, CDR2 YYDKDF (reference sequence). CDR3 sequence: CATSRADSSYGYTF. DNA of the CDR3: TGTGCCACCAGCAGAGCTGACTCGAGCTATGGCTACACCTTC.

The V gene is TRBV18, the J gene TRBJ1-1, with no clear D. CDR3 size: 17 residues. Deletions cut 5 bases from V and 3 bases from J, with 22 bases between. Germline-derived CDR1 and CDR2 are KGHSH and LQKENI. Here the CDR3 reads CASSMRGPPSSDTEAFF. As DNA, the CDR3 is TGTGCCAGCTCAATGAGAGGTCCTCCGAGTTCGGACACTGAAGCTTTCTTT.

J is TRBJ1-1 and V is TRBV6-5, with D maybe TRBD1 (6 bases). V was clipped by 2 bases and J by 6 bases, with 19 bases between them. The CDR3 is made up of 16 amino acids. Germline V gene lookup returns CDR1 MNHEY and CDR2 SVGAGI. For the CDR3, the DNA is TGTGCCAGCAGTTACGGGCTGGGGGCACGGGCCCCTGAAGCTTTCTTT. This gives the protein CASSYGLGARAPEAFF.

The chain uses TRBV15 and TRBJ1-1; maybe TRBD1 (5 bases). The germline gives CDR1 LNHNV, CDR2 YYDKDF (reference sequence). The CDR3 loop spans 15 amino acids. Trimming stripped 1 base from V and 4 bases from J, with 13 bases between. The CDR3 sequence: CATSRAGRVATEAFF. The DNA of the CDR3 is TGTGCCACCAGCAGAGCGGGCAGGGTTGCCACTGAAGCTTTCTTT.

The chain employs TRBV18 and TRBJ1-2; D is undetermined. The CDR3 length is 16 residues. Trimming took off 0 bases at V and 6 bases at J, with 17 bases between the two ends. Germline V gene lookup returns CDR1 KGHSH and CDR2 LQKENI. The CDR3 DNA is TGTGCCAGCTCACCACCGGATGGGCACGGCCTTAATGGCTACACCTTC. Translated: CASSPPDGHGLNGYTF. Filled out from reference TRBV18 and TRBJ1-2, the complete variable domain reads NAGVMQNPRHLVRRRGQEARLRCSPMKGHSHVYWYRQLPEEGLKFMVYLQKENIIDESGMPKERFSAEFPKEGPSILRIQQVVRGDSAAYFCASSPPDGHGLNGYTFGSGTRLTVV.

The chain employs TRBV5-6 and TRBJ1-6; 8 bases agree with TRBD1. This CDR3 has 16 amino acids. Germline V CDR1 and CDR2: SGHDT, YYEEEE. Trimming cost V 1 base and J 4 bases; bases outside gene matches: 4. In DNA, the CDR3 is TGTGCCAGCAGCTTGTTTGGGACAGGTTATAATTCACCCCTCCACTTT. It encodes CASSLFGTGYNSPLHF.

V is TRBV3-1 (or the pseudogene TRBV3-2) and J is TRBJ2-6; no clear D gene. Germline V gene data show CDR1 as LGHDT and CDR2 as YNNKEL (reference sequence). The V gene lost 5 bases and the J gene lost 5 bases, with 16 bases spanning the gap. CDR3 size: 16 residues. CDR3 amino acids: CASSANTAQRANVLTF. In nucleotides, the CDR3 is TGTGCCAGCAGCGCAAACACAGCCCAGAGGGCCAACGTCCTGACTTTC.

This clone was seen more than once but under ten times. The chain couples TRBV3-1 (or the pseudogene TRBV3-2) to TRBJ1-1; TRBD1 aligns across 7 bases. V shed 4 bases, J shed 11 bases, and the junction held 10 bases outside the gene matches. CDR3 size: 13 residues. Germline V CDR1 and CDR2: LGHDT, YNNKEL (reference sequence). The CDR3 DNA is TGTGCCAGCAGCCCTGGGAGGCAGGGGGTGGCTTTCTTT. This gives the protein CASSPGRQGVAFF.

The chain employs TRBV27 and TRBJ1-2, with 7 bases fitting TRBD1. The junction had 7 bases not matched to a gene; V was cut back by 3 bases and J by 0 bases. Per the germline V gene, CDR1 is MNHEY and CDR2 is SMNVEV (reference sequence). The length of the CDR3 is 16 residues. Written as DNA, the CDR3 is TGTGCCAGCAGTTTCCTCGGGACAGCAGCTAACTATGGCTACACCTTC. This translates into CASSFLGTAANYGYTF.

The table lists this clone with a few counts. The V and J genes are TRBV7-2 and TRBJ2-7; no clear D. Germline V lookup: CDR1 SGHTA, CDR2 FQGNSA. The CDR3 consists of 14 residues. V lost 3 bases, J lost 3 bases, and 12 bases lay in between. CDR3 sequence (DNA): TGTGCCAGCAGCTTTAGCCGAGCAAACTACGAGCAGTACTTC. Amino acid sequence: CASSFSRANYEQYF.

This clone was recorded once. This CDR3 is CASSQDHIGGGQFF. In DNA form, the CDR3 reads TGTGCCAGCAGCCAAGACCATATTGGGGGGGGGCAGTTCTTC. The rearrangement uses TRBV14 and TRBJ2-1; 7 bases are a match to TRBD2. The J segment lost 12 bases and the V segment lost 0 bases, leaving 8 bases of the junction unmatched. In germline, CDR1 is SGHDN, CDR2 FVKESK. The CDR3 contains 14 residues.

The CDR3 DNA is TGTGCCAGCTCACCGACAGGGTTTGGGGAGACCCAGTACTTC. This gives the protein CASSPTGFGETQYF. The chain couples TRBV18 to TRBJ2-5; 7 bases map to TRBD1. Trimming at V came to 3 bases and at J to 5 bases, leaving 6 bases not matched to a gene. There are 14 residues in the CDR3. From germline, CDR1 is KGHSH and CDR2 LQKENI.

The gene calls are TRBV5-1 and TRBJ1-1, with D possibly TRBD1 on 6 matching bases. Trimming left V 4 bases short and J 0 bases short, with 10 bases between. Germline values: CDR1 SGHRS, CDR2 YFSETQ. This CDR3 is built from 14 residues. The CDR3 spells CASSEDRMNTEAFF. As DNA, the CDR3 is TGCGCCAGCAGCGAGGACAGAATGAACACTGAAGCTTTCTTT.